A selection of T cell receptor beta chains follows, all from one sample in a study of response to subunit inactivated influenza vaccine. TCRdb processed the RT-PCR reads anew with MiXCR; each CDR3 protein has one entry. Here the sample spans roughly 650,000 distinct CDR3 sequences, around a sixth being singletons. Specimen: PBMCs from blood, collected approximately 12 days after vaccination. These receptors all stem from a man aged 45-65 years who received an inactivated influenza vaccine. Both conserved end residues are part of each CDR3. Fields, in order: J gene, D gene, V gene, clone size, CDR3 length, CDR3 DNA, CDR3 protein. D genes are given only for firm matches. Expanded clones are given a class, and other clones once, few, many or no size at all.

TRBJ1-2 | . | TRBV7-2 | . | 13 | TGTGCCAGTAACGCCGGGGGAAATAATGGCTACACCTTC | CASNAGGNNGYTF
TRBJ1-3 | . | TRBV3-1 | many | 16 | TGTGCCAGCAGCCAAGCCGGACCCCGGGGTGGAAACACCATATATTTT | CASSQAGPRGGNTIYF
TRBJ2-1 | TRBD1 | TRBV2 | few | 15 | TGTGCCAGCACAACCGGGACAGGGGGGTACAATGAGCAGTTCTTC | CASTTGTGGYNEQFF
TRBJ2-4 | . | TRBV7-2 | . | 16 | TGTGCCAGCAGCTTGGGGCCCGGTCCACGGGGGAACATTCAGTACTTC | CASSLGPGPRGNIQYF
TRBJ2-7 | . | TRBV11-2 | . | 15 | TGTGCCAGCAGCTTAGTAGGGGCAGCCTCCTACGAGCAGTACTTC | CASSLVGAASYEQYF
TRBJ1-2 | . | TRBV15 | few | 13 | TGTGCCACCAGCAGAGGGAACCCTTCTGGCTACACCTTC | CATSRGNPSGYTF
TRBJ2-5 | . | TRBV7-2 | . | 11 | TGTGCCACCGGGGGCGGAGAGACCCAGTACTTC | CATGGGETQYF
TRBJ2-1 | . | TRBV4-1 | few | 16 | TGCGCCAGCAGCCAAGAAGAAGCGACAGCCTACAATGAGCAGTTCTTC | CASSQEEATAYNEQFF
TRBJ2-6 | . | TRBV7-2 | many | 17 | TGTGCCAGCACCGTTACAGGTTTTAGCTCTGGGGCCAACGTCCTGACTTTC | CASTVTGFSSGANVLTF
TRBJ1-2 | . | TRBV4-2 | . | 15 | TGTGCCAGCAGCATGAGGGGGGGGCGGGACTATGGCTACACCTTC | CASSMRGGRDYGYTF
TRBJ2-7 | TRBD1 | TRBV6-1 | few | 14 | TGTGCCAGCAGGCCTTACAGGGGCGACTACGAGCAGTACTTC | CASRPYRGDYEQYF
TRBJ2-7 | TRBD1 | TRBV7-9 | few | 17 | TGTGCCAGCAGAAGGGACAGGGGAGCCTTCGGCGGGTACGAGCAGTACTTC | CASRRDRGAFGGYEQYF
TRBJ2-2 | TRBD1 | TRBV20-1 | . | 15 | TGCAGTGCTAGCCGGGACAGGGGAGCATCCGGGGAGCTGTTTTTT | CSASRDRGASGELFF
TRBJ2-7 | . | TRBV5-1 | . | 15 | TGCGCCAGCAGCTTGGTATCAGACAGTCCCTACGAGCAGTACTTC | CASSLVSDSPYEQYF
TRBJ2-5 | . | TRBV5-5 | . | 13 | TGTGCCAGCAGCTTGGCCCCGAAAGAGGCCCAGTACTTC | CASSLAPKEAQYF
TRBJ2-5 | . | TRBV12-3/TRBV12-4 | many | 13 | TGTGCCAGCAGTTTAGGTAGTACGGAGACCCAGTACTTC | CASSLGSTETQYF
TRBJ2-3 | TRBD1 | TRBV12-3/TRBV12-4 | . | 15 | TGTGCCAGCACCAAAACGAGGGGGCGCGGGGATACGCAGTATTTT | CASTKTRGRGDTQYF
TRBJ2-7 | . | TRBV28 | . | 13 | TGTGCCAGCAGTTGGTCCAGTCCCTACGAGCAGTACTTC | CASSWSSPYEQYF
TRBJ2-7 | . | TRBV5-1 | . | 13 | TGCGCCAGCAGCTTACTGGACAACTACGAGCAGTACTTC | CASSLLDNYEQYF
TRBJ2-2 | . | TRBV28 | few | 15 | TGTGCCAGCAGTTTGGTCTTAAGTGTCACCGGGGAGCTGTTTTTT | CASSLVLSVTGELFF
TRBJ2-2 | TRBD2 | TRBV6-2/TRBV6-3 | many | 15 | TGTGCCAGCAGTTACTTGACGGGGGGCACCGGGGAGCTGTTTTTT | CASSYLTGGTGELFF
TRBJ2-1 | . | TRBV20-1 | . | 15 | TGCAGTGCTAATTCCTGGGGGGAGCGCCTCAATGAGCAGTTCTTC | CSANSWGERLNEQFF
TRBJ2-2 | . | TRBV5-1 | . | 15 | TGCGCCAGCAGCCTTCCAGCAGGGGACACCGGGGAGCTGTTTTTT | CASSLPAGDTGELFF
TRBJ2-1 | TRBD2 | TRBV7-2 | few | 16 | TGTGCCAGCAATTCCGGGCTAGCGGGTTTATACAATGAGCAGTTCTTC | CASNSGLAGLYNEQFF
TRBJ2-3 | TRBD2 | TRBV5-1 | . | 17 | TGCGCCAGCAGCGTGCGACTAGCGGGGACTAGCACAGATACGCAGTATTTT | CASSVRLAGTSTDTQYF
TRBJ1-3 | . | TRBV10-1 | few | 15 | TGCGCCAGCAGTGAGTGGTGGCAAGTCGGGGACACCATATATTTT | CASSEWWQVGDTIYF
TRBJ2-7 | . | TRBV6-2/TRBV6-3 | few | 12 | TGTGCCAGCAGTTACGATCCTTACGAGCAGTACTTC | CASSYDPYEQYF
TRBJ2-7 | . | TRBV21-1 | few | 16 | TGTGCCAGCAGCAAAGGGCCGGCAGCGAGCTCCTACGAGCAGTACTTC | CASSKGPAASSYEQYF
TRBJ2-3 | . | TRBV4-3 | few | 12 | TGCGCCAGCAGCCAAGATTTTCGTACGCAGTATTTT | CASSQDFRTQYF
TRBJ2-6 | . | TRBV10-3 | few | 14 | TGTGCCATAGGGGACTTCTCTGGGGCCAACGTCCTGACTTTC | CAIGDFSGANVLTF
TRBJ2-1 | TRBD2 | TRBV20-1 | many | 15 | TGCAGTGCTGAAAGGACTAGCGGGAAGGACAATGAGCAGTTCTTC | CSAERTSGKDNEQFF
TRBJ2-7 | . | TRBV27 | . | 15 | TGTGCCAGCAGTATACAATACCCAGGGACCGACGAGCAGTACTTC | CASSIQYPGTDEQYF
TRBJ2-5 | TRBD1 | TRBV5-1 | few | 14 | TGCGCCAGCAGCCACACAGGGGTCCAAGAGACCCAGTACTTC | CASSHTGVQETQYF
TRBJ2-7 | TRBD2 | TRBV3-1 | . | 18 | TGTGCCAGCAGCCAAGGAGGGACTAGCGGGAGGAAGACCTACGAGCAGTACTTC | CASSQGGTSGRKTYEQYF
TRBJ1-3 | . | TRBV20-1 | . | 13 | TGCAGTGCTCGTCCGCAGCCTGGAAACACCATATATTTT | CSARPQPGNTIYF
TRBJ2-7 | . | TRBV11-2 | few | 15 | TGTGCCAGCAGCCGGAGGAACTCCCGGACCTACGAGCAGTACTTC | CASSRRNSRTYEQYF
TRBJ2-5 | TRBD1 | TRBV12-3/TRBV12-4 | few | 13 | TGTGCCAGCAACAAACAGGGGAAAGAGACCCAGTACTTC | CASNKQGKETQYF
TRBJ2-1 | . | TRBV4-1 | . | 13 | TGCGCCAGCAGCCAAGATGGTAACGGGGAGCAGTTCTTC | CASSQDGNGEQFF
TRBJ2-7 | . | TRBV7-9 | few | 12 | TGTGCCAGCAGCCAATCCATTTACGAGCAGTACTTC | CASSQSIYEQYF
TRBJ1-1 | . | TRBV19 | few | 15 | TGTGCCAGTAGTATCAGCCCCCTTCGGGGCACTGAAGCTTTCTTT | CASSISPLRGTEAFF
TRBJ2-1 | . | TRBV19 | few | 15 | TGTGCCAGTAGTATAGGGGGGAACCCCCGCAATGAGCAGTTCTTC | CASSIGGNPRNEQFF
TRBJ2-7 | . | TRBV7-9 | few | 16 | TGTGCCAGCAGCGAGCACCTATGGGGGAAGTCCTACGAGCAGTACTTC | CASSEHLWGKSYEQYF
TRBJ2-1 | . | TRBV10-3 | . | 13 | TGTGCCATCAGTGAGACTGGAAACAATGTGCAGTTCTTC | CAISETGNNVQFF
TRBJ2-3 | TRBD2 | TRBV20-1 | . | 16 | TGCAGTGCTAGAGTGGGGACTAGCGGATACACAGATACGCAGTATTTT | CSARVGTSGYTDTQYF
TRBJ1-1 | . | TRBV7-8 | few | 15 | TGTGCCAGCAGGGGGGACCGCATAATGAACACTGAAGCTTTCTTT | CASRGDRIMNTEAFF
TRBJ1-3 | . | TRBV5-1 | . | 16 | TGCGCCAGCAGCTTGACCGGTCCCACCTATGGAAACACCATATATTTT | CASSLTGPTYGNTIYF
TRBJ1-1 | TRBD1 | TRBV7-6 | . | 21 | TGTGCCAGCAGCTTAGAATTAAGGGTGTCGTTCCGGGACAGGAGGAACACTGAAGCTTTCTTT | CASSLELRVSFRDRRNTEAFF
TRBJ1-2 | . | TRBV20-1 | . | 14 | TGCAGTGCTAGAGGGACAGCTACTAACTATGGCTACACCTTC | CSARGTATNYGYTF
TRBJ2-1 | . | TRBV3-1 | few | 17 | TGTGCCAGCAGCCAAGGGGGAGCGGGTAGCTCCTACAATGAGCAGTTCTTC | CASSQGGAGSSYNEQFF
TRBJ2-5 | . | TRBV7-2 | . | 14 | TGTGCCAGCAGCCCCCACTCGGCTCTAGAGACCCAGTACTTC | CASSPHSALETQYF
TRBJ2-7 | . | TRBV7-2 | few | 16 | TGTGCCAGCAGCTTAGAAATCACGGGGGCGAACTACGAGCAGTACTTC | CASSLEITGANYEQYF
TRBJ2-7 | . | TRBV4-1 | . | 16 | TGCGCCAGCAGCCGAGGGGGTACAGAGACGTCCTACGAGCAGTACTTC | CASSRGGTETSYEQYF
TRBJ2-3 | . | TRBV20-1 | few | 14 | TGCAGTGCAGTACAGGGTAGGGGGACAGATACGCAGTATTTT | CSAVQGRGTDTQYF
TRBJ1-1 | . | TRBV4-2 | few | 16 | TGTGCCAGCAGCCAGGGTCCCTTAGATACGAACACTGAAGCTTTCTTT | CASSQGPLDTNTEAFF
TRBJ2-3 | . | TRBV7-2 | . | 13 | TGTGCCAGCAGCCAACGACAGGCCGCTTATGCGTATTTT | CASSQRQAAYAYF